These T cell receptor beta chains were read from a single sample in a study of early T cells in non-severe SARS-CoV-2 infection. TCRdb re-derived calls from the 5' RACE reads in MiXCR, one entry per CDR3 protein. The sample holds tens of thousands of distinct CDR3 sequences, 12% seen once. The sequenced sample was whole blood. These receptors came from an adult who was a healthcare worker with PCR-confirmed SARS-CoV-2 infection or an uninfected control (not recorded which). Both conserved end residues are trimmed from each CDR3. A D gene is named only where the DNA matches it firmly.

>TRBJ1-6|NA|TRBV11-2
ASSLQGKRVDNSPLH
>TRBJ2-6|NA|TRBV7-8
ASVSRGVTGANVLT
>TRBJ1-3|NA|TRBV7-9
ASSLAGGYSENTIY
>TRBJ2-1|NA|TRBV24-1
ATSDPNPSAPTYNEQF
>TRBJ2-7|NA|TRBV6-2/TRBV6-3
ASSDWAGSSYEQY
>TRBJ2-5|NA|TRBV20-1
SARKMGVGETQY
>TRBJ2-1|NA|TRBV7-8
ASSLLLEGYNEQF
>TRBJ1-2|TRBD1|TRBV5-1
ASSLGTGTGYGYT
>TRBJ1-1|TRBD1|TRBV4-1
ASSQGTGAAF
>TRBJ2-1|NA|TRBV5-1
ASSREPGKGEQF
>TRBJ2-3|NA|TRBV3-1
ASSQEVWGGTDTQY
>TRBJ2-1|NA|TRBV5-1
ASSVQASQKSSYNEQF
>TRBJ2-1|TRBD2|TRBV29-1
SARSGGAGGKNEQF
>TRBJ2-3|NA|TRBV29-1
SVVQGPTDTQY
>TRBJ2-7|TRBD2|TRBV20-1
SASLMAGGRDEQY
>TRBJ1-1|TRBD1|TRBV7-9
ASSRGGTGGIHTEAF
>TRBJ1-5|NA|TRBV20-1
SAREQGPWNQPQH
>TRBJ1-6|TRBD1|TRBV7-9
AGGTGSNNSPLH
>TRBJ1-1|NA|TRBV5-1
ASRLDYVVTEAF
>TRBJ2-7|TRBD2|TRBV29-1
SVEAPGTSGEQY
>TRBJ2-3|TRBD2|TRBV6-1
ASSGLAGGSTDTQY
>TRBJ2-4|NA|TRBV11-3
ASSLGGSKNIQY
>TRBJ1-5|NA|TRBV20-1
SARDSGSSVNQPQH
>TRBJ1-5|NA|TRBV7-6
ASSSGFGNQPQH
>TRBJ1-1|NA|TRBV6-2/TRBV6-3
ASTLDGNTEAF
>TRBJ2-5|TRBD1|TRBV19
ASSFGTGGRKTQY
>TRBJ2-4|NA|TRBV3-1
ASSQLLVAAKNIQY
>TRBJ1-1|NA|TRBV6-4
ASRRDTTRAEAF
>TRBJ1-2|TRBD1|TRBV27
ASSFQGQGAYGYT
>TRBJ2-1|TRBD1|TRBV24-1
ATSDRGRINEQF
>TRBJ2-7|TRBD1|TRBV12-3/TRBV12-4
ASSDRGRVEQY
>TRBJ2-1|NA|TRBV11-2
ASSLDPARNEQF
>TRBJ1-6|NA|TRBV11-2
ASSFVTAVYNSPLH
>TRBJ2-7|NA|TRBV3-1
ASSHLEGEQY
>TRBJ1-3|NA|TRBV7-8
ASSLISGNTIY
>TRBJ2-2|TRBD1|TRBV19
ATAQGANTGELF
>TRBJ1-3|NA|TRBV7-3
ASSLLPPSSENTIY
>TRBJ1-2|NA|TRBV4-1
ASSQDPRPLDSYGYT
>TRBJ1-2|NA|TRBV7-2
ASSLAGAGSNYGYT
>TRBJ2-3|TRBD2|TRBV10-3
AIRTSGSSTDTQY
>TRBJ2-3|TRBD1|TRBV7-9
ASSYPGQGLLEPDTQY
>TRBJ2-5|NA|TRBV21-1
ASSRRDRGPYQETQY
>TRBJ2-1|NA|TRBV11-1
ASSLGQRAYNEQF
>TRBJ2-4|TRBD2|TRBV19
ASRAGTSPGNIQY